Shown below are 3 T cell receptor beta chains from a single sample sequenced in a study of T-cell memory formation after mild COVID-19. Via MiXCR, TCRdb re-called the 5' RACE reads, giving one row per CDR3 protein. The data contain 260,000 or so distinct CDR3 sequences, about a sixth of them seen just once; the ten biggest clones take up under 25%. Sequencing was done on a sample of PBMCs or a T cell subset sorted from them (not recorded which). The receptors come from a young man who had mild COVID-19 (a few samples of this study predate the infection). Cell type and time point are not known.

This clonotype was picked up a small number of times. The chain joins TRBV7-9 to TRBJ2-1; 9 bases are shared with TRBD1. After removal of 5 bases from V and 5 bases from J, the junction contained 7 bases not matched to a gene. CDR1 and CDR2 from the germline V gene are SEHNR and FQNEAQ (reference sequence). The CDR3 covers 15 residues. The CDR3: CASSSQDRGNNEQFF. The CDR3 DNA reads TGTGCCAGCAGCAGTCAGGACAGGGGCAACAATGAGCAGTTCTTC. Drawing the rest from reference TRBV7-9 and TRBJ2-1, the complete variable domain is DTGVSQNPRHKITKRGQNVTFRCDPISEHNRLYWYRQTLGQGPEFLTYFQNEAQLEKSRLLSDRFSAERPKGSFSTLEIQRTEQGDSAMYLCASSSQDRGNNEQFFGPGTRLTVL.

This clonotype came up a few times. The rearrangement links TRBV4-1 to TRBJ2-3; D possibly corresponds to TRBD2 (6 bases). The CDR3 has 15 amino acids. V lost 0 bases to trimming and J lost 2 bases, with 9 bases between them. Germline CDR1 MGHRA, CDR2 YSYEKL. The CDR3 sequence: CASSQDRGNTDTQYF. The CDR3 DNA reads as TGCGCCAGCAGCCAAGACCGCGGGAACACAGATACGCAGTATTTT.

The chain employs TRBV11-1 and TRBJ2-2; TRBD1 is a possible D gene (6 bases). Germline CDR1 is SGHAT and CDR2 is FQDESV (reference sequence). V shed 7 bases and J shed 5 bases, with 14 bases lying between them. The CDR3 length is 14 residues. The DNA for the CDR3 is TGTGCCAGCAAACGACAGGAAGCAACCGGGGAGCTGTTTTTT. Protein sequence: CASKRQEATGELFF.